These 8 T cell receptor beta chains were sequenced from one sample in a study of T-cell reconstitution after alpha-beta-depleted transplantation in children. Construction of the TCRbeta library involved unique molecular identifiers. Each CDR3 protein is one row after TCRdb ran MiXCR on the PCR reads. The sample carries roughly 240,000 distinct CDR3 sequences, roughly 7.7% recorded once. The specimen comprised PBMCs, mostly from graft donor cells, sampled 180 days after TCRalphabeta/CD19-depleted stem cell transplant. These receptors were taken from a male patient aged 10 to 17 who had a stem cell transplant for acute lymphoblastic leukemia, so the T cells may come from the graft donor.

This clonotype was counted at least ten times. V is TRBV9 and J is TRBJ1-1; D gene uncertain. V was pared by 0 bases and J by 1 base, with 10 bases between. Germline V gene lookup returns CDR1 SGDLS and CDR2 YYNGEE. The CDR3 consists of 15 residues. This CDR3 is CASSVVSSWNTEAFF. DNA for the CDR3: TGTGCCAGCAGCGTAGTTTCTTCCTGGAACACTGAAGCTTTCTTT.

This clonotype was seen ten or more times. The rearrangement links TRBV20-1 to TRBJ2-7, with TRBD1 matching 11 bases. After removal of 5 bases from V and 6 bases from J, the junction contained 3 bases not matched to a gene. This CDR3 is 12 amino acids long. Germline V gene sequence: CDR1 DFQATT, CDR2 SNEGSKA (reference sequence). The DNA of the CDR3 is TGCAGTGCTGGACAGGGGGCAGGCGAGCAGTACTTC. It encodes CSAGQGAGEQYF.

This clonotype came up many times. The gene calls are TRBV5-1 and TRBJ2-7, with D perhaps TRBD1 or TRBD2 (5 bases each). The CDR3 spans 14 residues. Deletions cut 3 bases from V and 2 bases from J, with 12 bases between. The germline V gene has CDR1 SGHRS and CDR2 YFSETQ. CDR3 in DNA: TGCGCCAGCAGCTCACGGGACGGAACCTACGAGCAGTACTTC. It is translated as CASSSRDGTYEQYF.

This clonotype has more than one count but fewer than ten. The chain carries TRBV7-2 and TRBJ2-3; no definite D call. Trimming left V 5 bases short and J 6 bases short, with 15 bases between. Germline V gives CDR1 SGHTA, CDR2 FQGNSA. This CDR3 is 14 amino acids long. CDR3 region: CASSLLDRPDTQYF. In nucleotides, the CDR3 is TGTGCCAGCAGCCTATTGGACCGTCCGGATACGCAGTATTTT.

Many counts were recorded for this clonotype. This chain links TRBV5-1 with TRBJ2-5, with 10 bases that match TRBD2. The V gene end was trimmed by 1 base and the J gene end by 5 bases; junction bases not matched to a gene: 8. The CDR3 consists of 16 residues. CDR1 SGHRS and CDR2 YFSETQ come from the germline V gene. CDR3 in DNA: TGCGCCAGCAGCTTGTCCCCTCTAGCGGGGGTGGAGACCCAGTACTTC. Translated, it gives CASSLSPLAGVETQYF.

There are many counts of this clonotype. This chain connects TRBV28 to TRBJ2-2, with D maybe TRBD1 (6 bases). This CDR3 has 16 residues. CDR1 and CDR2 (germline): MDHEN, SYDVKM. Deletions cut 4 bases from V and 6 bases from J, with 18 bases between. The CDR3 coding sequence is TGTGCCAGCAGTTCCCTGAGGTCAAAGGGGGCCGGGGAGCTGTTTTTT. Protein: CASSSLRSKGAGELFF.

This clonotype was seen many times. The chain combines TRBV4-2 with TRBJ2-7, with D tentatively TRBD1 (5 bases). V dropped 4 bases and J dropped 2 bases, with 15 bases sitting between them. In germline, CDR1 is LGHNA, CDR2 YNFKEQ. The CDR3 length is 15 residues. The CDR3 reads CASSPPAVGPYEQYF. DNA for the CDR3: TGTGCCAGCAGCCCCCCGGCGGTGGGGCCCTACGAGCAGTACTTC.

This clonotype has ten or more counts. CDR3 sequence: CASSYSKGLAGYNEQFF. Written as DNA, the CDR3 is TGTGCCAGCAGTTACTCGAAGGGACTAGCGGGGTACAATGAGCAGTTCTTC. The V and J genes are TRBV6-2 or TRBV6-3 and TRBJ2-1; 13 bases agree with TRBD2. The germline V gene has CDR1 MNHEY and CDR2 SVGEGT. The CDR3 totals 17 residues. V was clipped by 0 bases and J by 4 bases; unmatched bases: 3.